These 5 T cell receptor beta chains originate from one sample sequenced in a study of molecular identifiers for immune sequencing clone quantification. TCRdb itself ran the PCR reads through MiXCR, one entry per CDR3 protein. The sample yields 460,000 or so distinct CDR3 sequences, about a fifth seen once. The specimen was naive CD8+ T cells from blood, with Jurkat cell RNA spiked in. As to subset: FACS-sorted CD8+CD4-CCR7+CD45RA+ naive T cells. These receptors all come from a human donor in good health. Some libraries in this study had Jurkat cell RNA spiked in.

This clonotype was seen repeatedly, ten times or more. The V call is TRBV30, the J call TRBJ2-3, with TRBD2 identical over 7 bases. The germline gives CDR1 GTSNPN, CDR2 SVGIG (reference sequence). The CDR3 has 15 amino acids. The V gene end was trimmed by 0 bases and the J gene end by 0 bases; junction bases not matched to a gene: 3. The CDR3: CAWSVGGSSTDTQYF. The CDR3 DNA sequence: TGTGCCTGGAGTGTGGGCGGGAGTAGCACAGATACGCAGTATTTT.

This clonotype was picked up many times. V usage is TRBV7-2 and J usage is TRBJ2-7; D uncertain. The CDR3 spans 12 residues. Between the trimmed V and J ends, which lost 2 bases and 5 bases, there was a span of 7 bases. Per the germline V gene, CDR1 is SGHTA and CDR2 is FQGNSA. CDR3 DNA sequence: TGTGCCAGCAGCTTACCCTGGGACGAGCAGTACTTC. It encodes CASSLPWDEQYF.

This clonotype came up many times. The genes are TRBV29-1 and TRBJ2-7, with 15 bases fitting TRBD2. Germline V gene data show CDR1 as SQVTM and CDR2 as ANQGSEA. This CDR3 spans 17 amino acids. J gave up 4 bases and V 4 bases, and 11 bases lay outside the gene matches. CDR3 in DNA: TGCAGCGTTGTCTCAGGGGGGGGACTAGCGGGGGGATACGAGCAGTACTTC. Translating it yields CSVVSGGGLAGGYEQYF.

In the case of this clonotype: The CDR3 does not end in the conserved phenylalanine or tryptophan, so this is likely a read error. Because the CDR3's place on the DNA is in doubt, the DNA is left out and the CDR3 is given as listed by TCRdb. V gene TRBV21-1 combines with J gene TRBJ1-5. TRBV21-1 is an annotated pseudogene. Inclusive of both ends, the CDR3 amounts to 18 amino acids. CDR3: CASSKTGGGRPEDQPQHL.

This clonotype was seen a handful of times. The V gene is TRBV13, the J gene TRBJ2-3; D uncertain. V lost 1 base and J 2 bases, leaving 4 bases between the germline ends. The CDR3 runs to 13 residues. CDR1 and CDR2 (germline): PRHDT, FYEKMQ (reference sequence). Here the CDR3 DNA reads TGTGCCAGCAGCTTAGCGAACACAGATACGCAGTATTTT. This codes for CASSLANTDTQYF. Supplemented by reference TRBV13 and TRBJ2-3, the full variable domain reads AAGVIQSPRHLIKEKRETATLKCYPIPRHDTVYWYQQGPGQDPQFLISFYEKMQSDKGSIPDRFSAQQFSDYHSELNMSSLELGDSALYFCASSLANTDTQYFGPGTRLTVL.